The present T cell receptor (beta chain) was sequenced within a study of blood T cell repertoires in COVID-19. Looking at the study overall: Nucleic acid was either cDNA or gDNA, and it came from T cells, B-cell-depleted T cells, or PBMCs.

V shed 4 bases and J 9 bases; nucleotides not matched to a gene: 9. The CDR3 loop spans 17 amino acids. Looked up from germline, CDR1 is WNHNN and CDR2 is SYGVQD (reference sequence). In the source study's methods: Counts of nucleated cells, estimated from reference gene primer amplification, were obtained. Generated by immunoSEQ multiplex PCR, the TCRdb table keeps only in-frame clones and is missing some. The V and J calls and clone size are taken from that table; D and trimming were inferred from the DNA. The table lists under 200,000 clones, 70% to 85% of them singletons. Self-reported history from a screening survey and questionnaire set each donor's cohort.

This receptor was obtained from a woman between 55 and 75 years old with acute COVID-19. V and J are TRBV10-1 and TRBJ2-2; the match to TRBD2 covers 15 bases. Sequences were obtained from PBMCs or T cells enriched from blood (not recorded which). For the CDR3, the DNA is TGCGCCAGCAGTGGGGATCCGGGACTAGCGGGGGGCAGGGAGCTGTTTTTT. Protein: CASSGDPGLAGGRELFF.